The rows below give T cell receptor beta chains drawn from one sample of a study of Ad26.COV2.S vaccination and SARS-CoV-2 variants. Profiled with immunoSEQ multiplex PCR; TCRdb holds only in-frame clones, not every one. The sample lists about 390,000 clones, approximately 90% occurring once. This material consisted of peripheral blood, taken in a trial of Ad26.COV2.S vaccine versus placebo. The receptors derive from a person aged 18-60 years who received the Ad26.COV2.S COVID-19 vaccine or a placebo. CDR3s include the opening cysteine and the closing phenylalanine or tryptophan. A D gene is named only where the DNA matches it firmly. The size of a clone is reported for some rows only, either as once, few or many, or as a class for expanded clones.

cdr3_nt	cdr3_aa	clone_size	j_call	v_call	d_call
TGCGCCAGCACCGATATCTGTTACCTCAGGGGGGCAGATCAGCCCCAGCATTTT	CASTDICYLRGADQPQHF	once	TRBJ1-5	TRBV23-1	TRBD1
TGTGCCAGCAGCCAAGAAGGGGACAGGGGGAACTATGGCTACACCTTC	CASSQEGDRGNYGYTF	NA	TRBJ1-2	TRBV3-1/TRBV3-2	TRBD1
TGTGCCAGCAGTGATGGAGCCTACGAGCAGTACTTC	CASSDGAYEQYF	NA	TRBJ2-7	TRBV6-1	NA
TGTGCCAGCAGCTTAGAGTGGGGTTTCAATCAGCCCCAGCATTTT	CASSLEWGFNQPQHF	NA	TRBJ1-5	TRBV7-2	NA
TGTGCCACCAGCAGAGGCGGGACTAGTGCCGATACGCAGTATTTT	CATSRGGTSADTQYF	NA	TRBJ2-3	TRBV15	TRBD2
TGCAGCGTAGACCGAGGGACAGGAGAGACCCAGTACTTC	CSVDRGTGETQYF	once	TRBJ2-5	TRBV29-1	TRBD1
TGTGCCAGCAGTAACCGGGACAGGGGTGGTACTGAAGCTTTCTTT	CASSNRDRGGTEAFF	NA	TRBJ1-1	TRBV6-6	TRBD1
TGTGCCACCAGCAGATGGACGGAGACGGATACGCAGTATTTT	CATSRWTETDTQYF	NA	TRBJ2-3	TRBV15	NA
TGTGCCAGCAGCCAAGGAGGCCTGCAGGGGGTCACAGATACGCAGTATTTT	CASSQGGLQGVTDTQYF	NA	TRBJ2-3	TRBV3-1/TRBV3-2	TRBD1
TGCGCCAGCAGCCAAGATTTTACTAGCGGGGGGGCCGGCAGAGAGACCCAGTACTTC	CASSQDFTSGGAGRETQYF	once	TRBJ2-5	TRBV4-3	TRBD2
TGTGCCTGCTCGCGGGTGGCCAAAAACATTCAGTACTTC	CACSRVAKNIQYF	NA	TRBJ2-4	TRBV30	NA
TGTGCCAGTAGTCCCTCCACTGCAGGGGACACTGAAGCTTTCTTT	CASSPSTAGDTEAFF	NA	TRBJ1-1	TRBV19	NA